This T cell receptor beta chain was profiled in a study of blood T cells in healthy people across ages (dated by TCRdb to between 2014 and 2017). As for the study more broadly: Template switching captured roughly one uniquely barcoded TCR beta cDNA molecule per two T cells in model experiments. To track age-related changes in TCR beta repertoire diversity, the study relied on deep sequencing normalized with unique cDNA molecular identifiers. Four age groups were formed from the donors: young (average about 15 years), middle-aged (less than 40), aged (62) and long-lived (roughly 81). To avoid experimental bias, donors of different ages were distributed randomly across sequencing lanes. The study analyzed two additional independent replicas of 1 million unique cDNA reads from the same blood draw for two donors, one aged 18 to 29 and one aged 80 or older.

Counted from cysteine to phenylalanine, this CDR3 has 13 amino acids. The retained sequence is limited to the CDR3, 39 bases, with the frame set at the first base. Study-level results and caveats: Observed TCR beta diversity correlated strongly with the percentage of naive T cells measured by flow cytometry. Donor CMV infection status was unknown, potentially confounding age-related changes in expanded clonotypes. Observed TCR beta diversity per million T cells fell roughly linearly with age, and a significant reduction was already apparent by age approximately 41. Estimates of total diversity based on one million sequenced T cells were regarded as lower bounds and as underestimates. Bulk unsorted PBMC profiling prevented conclusive comparison of naive and antigen-experienced compartments. Compared with the aged group, the long-lived group had more naive CD4+ T cells, fewer expanded clones and increased TCR diversity, suggesting age selection.

Library preparation employed 5' RACE. Sequencing instrument: Illumina HiSeq 2500. A second roughly 6 to 11 cycle PCR used a sample-barcoded 5' primer and a J-beta primer mix. A unique molecular identifier was introduced onto each TCR beta cDNA molecule by a template-switch 5' adaptor carrying 12 random nucleotides. Each sample yielded at least 2.5 million CDR3-containing paired-end reads. First-strand cDNA was synthesized from all RNA with the Mint cDNA synthesis kit, primed by a TRBC-specific oligonucleotide. After uracil-DNA glycosylase treatment, a first 18-cycle PCR used universal primers M1SS and BC2_uni_R on all cDNA. The study's own analysis went as follows. For normalization, 1 million high-quality reads were randomly selected from each sample, with every read carrying a distinct molecular identifier. Instead of being binned into consensus sequences, reads that shared molecular identifiers were thrown out. MiTCR, run with a Q25 quality threshold and the strictest error-elimination algorithm, handled CDR3 identification, clonotype clustering and error correction. A nonparametric unseen species model using Euler transformation provided a lower-bound estimate of total TCR beta diversity. The public reads were quality trimmed at Q25 with fastp and then assembled into clones with MiXCR by TCRdb, keeping productive beta chains. Each entry is one CDR3 protein sequence, shown with its most common DNA and genes. The V and J calls here are based on TCRdb, not the publication. A total of 1.5 million to 2 million distinct CDR3 sequences appear in this sample, roughly 28% of them only once. The top ten hold roughly 8.2% of the sample.

In the case of this clonotype: This receptor's antigen is unknown. It may be a read error: a sequence one base away is much more abundant.

Systemically healthy Caucasian individuals from Russia, 39 in total and aged about 6 to 95 years, were included as donors. Each donor gave 8.5 to 10 milliliters of peripheral blood, collected into EDTA-treated Vacutainer tubes. Ficoll-Paque density-gradient centrifugation was used to isolate PBMCs, with at least 7 million per sample. Trizol reagent was used to extract total RNA from the PBMCs, yielding at least 5 micrograms per sample. For every donor, flow cytometry on a PBMC aliquot measured the percentage of naive CD45RAhigh/CD27high T cells. The specimen sequenced was blood. This receptor chain uses TRBV12-3 or TRBV12-4 and TRBJ2-1, with a weak D call of TRBD1 (5 bases match). This receptor was obtained from a woman under 40 in good health. The CDR3 amino acid sequence is: CTSTLTEDNEQFF. Here is the DNA: TGTACCAGCACGCTGACAGAGGACAATGAGCAGTTCTTC.